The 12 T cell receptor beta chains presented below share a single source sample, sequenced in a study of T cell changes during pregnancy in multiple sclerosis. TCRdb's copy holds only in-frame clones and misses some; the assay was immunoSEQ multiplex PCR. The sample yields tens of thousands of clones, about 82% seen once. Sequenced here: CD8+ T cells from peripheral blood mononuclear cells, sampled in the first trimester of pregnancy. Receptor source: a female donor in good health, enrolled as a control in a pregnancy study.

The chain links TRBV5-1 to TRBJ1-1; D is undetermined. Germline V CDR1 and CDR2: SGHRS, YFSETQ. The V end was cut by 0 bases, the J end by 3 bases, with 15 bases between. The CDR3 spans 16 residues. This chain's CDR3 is CASSLAGNGAYTEAFF. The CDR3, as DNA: TGCGCCAGCAGCTTGGCGGGGAATGGCGCCTACACTGAAGCTTTCTTT.

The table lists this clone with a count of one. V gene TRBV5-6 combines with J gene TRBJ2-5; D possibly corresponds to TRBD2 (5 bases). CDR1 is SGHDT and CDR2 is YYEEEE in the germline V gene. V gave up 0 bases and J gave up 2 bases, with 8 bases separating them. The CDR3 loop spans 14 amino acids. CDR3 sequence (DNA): TGTGCCAGCAGCTTGGCAGAGGGTCAAGAGACCCAGTACTTC. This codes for CASSLAEGQETQYF.

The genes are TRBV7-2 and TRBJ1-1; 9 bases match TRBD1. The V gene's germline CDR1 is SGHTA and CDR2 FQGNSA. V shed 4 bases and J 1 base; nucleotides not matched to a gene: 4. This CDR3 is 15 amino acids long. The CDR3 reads CASSWEGQGNTEAFF. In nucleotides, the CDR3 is TGTGCCAGCAGCTGGGAGGGACAGGGGAACACTGAAGCTTTCTTT.

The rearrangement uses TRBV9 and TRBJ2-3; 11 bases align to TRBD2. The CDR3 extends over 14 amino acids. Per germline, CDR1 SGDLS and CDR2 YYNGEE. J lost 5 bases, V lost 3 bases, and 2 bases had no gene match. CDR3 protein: CASSAGLAGDTQYF. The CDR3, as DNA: TGTGCCAGCAGCGCCGGACTAGCGGGAGATACGCAGTATTTT.

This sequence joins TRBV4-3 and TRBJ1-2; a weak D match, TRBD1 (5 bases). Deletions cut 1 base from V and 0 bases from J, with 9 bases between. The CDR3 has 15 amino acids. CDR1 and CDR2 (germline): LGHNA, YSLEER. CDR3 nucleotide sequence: TGCGCCAGCAGCCAAGTGGGGCAGACTAACTATGGCTACACCTTC. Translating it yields CASSQVGQTNYGYTF.

The CDR3 is CASSPAGGISYNEQFF. The CDR3 nucleotides are TGTGCCAGCAGCCCGGCCGGGGGTATATCCTACAATGAGCAGTTCTTC. V usage is TRBV11-3 and J usage is TRBJ2-1; weak D call: TRBD2 (6 bases). The CDR3 contains 16 residues. Between the trimmed V and J ends, which lost 5 bases and 1 base, there was a span of 15 bases. The germline V gene has CDR1 SGHNT and CDR2 YENEEA.

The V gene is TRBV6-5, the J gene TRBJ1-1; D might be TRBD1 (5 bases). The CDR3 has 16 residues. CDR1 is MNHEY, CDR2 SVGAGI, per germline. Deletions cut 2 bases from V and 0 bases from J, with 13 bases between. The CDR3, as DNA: TGTGCCAGCAGTTACGCCTGGGGGGGGATGAACACTGAAGCTTTCTTT. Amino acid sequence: CASSYAWGGMNTEAFF.

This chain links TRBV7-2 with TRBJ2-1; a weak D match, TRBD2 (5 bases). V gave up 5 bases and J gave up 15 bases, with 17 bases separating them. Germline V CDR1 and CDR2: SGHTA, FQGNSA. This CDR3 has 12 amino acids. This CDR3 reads CASSVDAGRPFF. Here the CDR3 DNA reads TGTGCCAGCAGCGTCGACGCGGGCAGACCGTTCTTC.

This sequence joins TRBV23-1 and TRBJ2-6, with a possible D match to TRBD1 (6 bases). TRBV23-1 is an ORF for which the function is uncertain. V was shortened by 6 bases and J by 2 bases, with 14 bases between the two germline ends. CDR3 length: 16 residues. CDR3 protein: CASSQATGTGANVLTF. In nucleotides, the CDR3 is TGCGCCAGCAGCCAGGCTACAGGGACTGGGGCCAACGTCCTGACTTTC.

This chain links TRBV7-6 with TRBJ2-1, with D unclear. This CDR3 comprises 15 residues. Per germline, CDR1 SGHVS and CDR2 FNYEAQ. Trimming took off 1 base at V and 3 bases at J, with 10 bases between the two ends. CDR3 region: CASSLDKSVYNEQFF. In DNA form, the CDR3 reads TGTGCCAGCAGCTTAGATAAAAGCGTCTACAATGAGCAGTTCTTC. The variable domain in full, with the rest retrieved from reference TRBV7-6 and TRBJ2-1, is GAGVSQSPRYKVTKRGQDVALRCDPISGHVSLYWYRQALGQGPEFLTYFNYEAQQDKSGLPNDRFSAERPEGSISTLTIQRTEQRDSAMYRCASSLDKSVYNEQFFGPGTRLTVL.

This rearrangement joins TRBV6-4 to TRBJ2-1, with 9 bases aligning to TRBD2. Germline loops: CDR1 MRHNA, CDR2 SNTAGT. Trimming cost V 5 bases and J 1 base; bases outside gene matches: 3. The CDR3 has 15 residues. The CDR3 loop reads CASSSSGGSYNEQFF. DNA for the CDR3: TGTGCCAGCAGTTCGAGCGGGGGGTCCTACAATGAGCAGTTCTTC.

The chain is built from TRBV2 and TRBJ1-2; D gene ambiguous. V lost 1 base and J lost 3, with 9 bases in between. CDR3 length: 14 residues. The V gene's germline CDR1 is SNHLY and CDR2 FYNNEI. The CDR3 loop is CASSEVGSDYGYTF. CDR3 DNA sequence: TGTGCCAGCAGTGAAGTCGGCAGCGACTATGGCTACACCTTC. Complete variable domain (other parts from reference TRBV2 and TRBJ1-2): EPEVTQTPSHQVTQMGQEVILRCVPISNHLYFYWYRQILGQKVEFLVSFYNNEISEKSEIFDDQFSVERPDGSNFTLKIRSTKLEDSAMYFCASSEVGSDYGYTFGSGTRLTVV.